Listed here is a single T cell receptor (beta chain). The CDR3 has 15 residues. The V and J ends lost 2 bases and 2 bases respectively, with 14 bases between them. Germline loops: CDR1 SGDLS, CDR2 YYNGEE. The sample belongs to a study of blood T cell repertoires in COVID-19. The wider study: The cDNA or gDNA used as material had been derived from T cells, B-cell-depleted T cells, or PBMCs.

Methods used by the authors: Amplified reference gene primers provided the basis for estimating nucleated cell counts. Here immunoSEQ multiplex PCR was the method, and the copy in TCRdb shows in-frame clones only, minus some. V, J and clone size are taken as reported in that table, and D and trimming were inferred from the DNA itself. The table lists approximately 280,000 clones, around 90% of them singletons. The participants were between roughly 18 and 100 years old and came from under 25 US areas. Sequenced material: PBMCs or T cells enriched from blood (not recorded which). This TCR derives from a woman in her late teens or twenties with acute COVID-19. The chain couples TRBV9 to TRBJ2-7, with a weak D call TRBD2 (6 bases). The DNA of the CDR3 is TGTGCCAGCAGCGTCGGAGGGGCGCGACCCTACGAGCAGTACTTC. Amino acid sequence: CASSVGGARPYEQYF.